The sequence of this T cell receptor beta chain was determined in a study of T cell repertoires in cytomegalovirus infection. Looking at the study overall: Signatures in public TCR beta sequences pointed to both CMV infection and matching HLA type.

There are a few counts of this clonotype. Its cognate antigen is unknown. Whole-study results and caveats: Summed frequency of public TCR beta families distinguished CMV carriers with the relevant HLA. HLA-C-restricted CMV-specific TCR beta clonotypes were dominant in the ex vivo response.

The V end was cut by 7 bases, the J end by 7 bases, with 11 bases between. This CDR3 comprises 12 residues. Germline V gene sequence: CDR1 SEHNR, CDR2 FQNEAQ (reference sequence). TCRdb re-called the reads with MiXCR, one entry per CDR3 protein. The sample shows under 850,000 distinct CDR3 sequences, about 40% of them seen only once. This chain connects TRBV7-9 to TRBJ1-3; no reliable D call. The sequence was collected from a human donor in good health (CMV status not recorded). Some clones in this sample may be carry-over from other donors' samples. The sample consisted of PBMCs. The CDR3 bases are TGTGCCAGCACCTCTGCGGGGAACACCATATATTTT. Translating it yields CASTSAGNTIYF.